This entry lists 22 T cell receptor beta chains sequenced from one sample in a study of Tregs in tolerant kidney transplant recipients. Only in-frame clones appear in the TCRdb table, and some are missing; sequencing was by immunoSEQ multiplex PCR. In the table there are 85,000 to 95,000 clones, around nine tenths of which are singletons. The specimen was CD8+ T cells from blood. The source is a human donor in good health.

The rearrangement uses TRBV9 and TRBJ1-2, with D perhaps matching TRBD1 (6 bases). Deletions cut 0 bases from V and 4 bases from J, with 16 bases between. Looked up from germline, CDR1 is SGDLS and CDR2 is YYNGEE. The CDR3 runs to 16 residues. CDR3 coding DNA: TGTGCCAGCAGCGTAGAATCGCAGACAGGAGGCTATGGCTACACCTTC. Amino acid sequence: CASSVESQTGGYGYTF.

The rearrangement links TRBV5-3 to TRBJ2-3, with D possibly matching TRBD2 (6 bases). TRBV5-3 is given ORF status, its function remaining uncertain. This CDR3 region has 17 residues. With 9 bases removed from V and 4 bases from J, the gap between germline ends came to 27 bases. CDR3 in amino acids: CATKRNRGGSGPDTQYF. As DNA, the CDR3 is TGTGCCACTAAGCGAAATCGTGGGGGGAGTGGCCCAGATACGCAGTATTTT.

J is TRBJ2-5 and V is TRBV18, with 9 positions matching TRBD2. Germline-derived CDR1 and CDR2 are KGHSH and LQKENI. This CDR3 is built from 16 residues. The junction had 10 bases not matched to a gene; V was cut back by 5 bases and J by 3 bases. The CDR3 bases are TGTGCCAGCTCATTGGCGGGAGGGCCGGGAGAAGAGACCCAGTACTTC. Residues: CASSLAGGPGEETQYF.

V is TRBV7-9 and J is TRBJ2-5; D may be TRBD1 (5 bases). The end of the DNA fits TRBJ2-7 better, so the J call may be wrong. The CDR3 consists of 14 residues. From germline, CDR1 is SEHNR and CDR2 FQNEAQ (reference sequence). The CDR3 DNA sequence: TGTGCCAGCAGCTTGCGGCAGGGTTCCTACGAGCAGTACTTC. Amino acids: CASSLRQGSYEQYF.

Points on this clone: The DNA is omitted, as the CDR3 cannot be located on it reliably, and the CDR3 follows TCRdb's listing. The V gene is TRBV27, the J gene TRBJ2-3; the D call of TRBD1 is as the table states it, not checked on the DNA. With termini counted, the CDR3 has 16 amino acids. Germline V gene data show CDR1 as MNHEY and CDR2 as SMNVEV (reference sequence). The CDR3 reads CASSFLAGGYTDTQYF.

This sequence joins TRBV13 and TRBJ2-1, with 12 bases that match TRBD1. The CDR3 loop spans 19 amino acids. Germline loops: CDR1 PRHDT, CDR2 FYEKMQ (reference sequence). V trimming: 6 bases; J trimming: 6 bases; junction bases outside the gene matches: 18. In DNA form, the CDR3 reads TGTGCCAGCAGTTCCCGGGACAGGGGGCGCGGAAATCTCGGCAATGAGCAGTTCTTC. Translated, it gives CASSSRDRGRGNLGNEQFF.

The chain couples TRBV5-8 to TRBJ1-5; TRBD1 aligns across 9 bases. The V and J ends lost 5 bases and 6 bases, in that order; junction bases with no gene match: 6. CDR1 is SGHTS and CDR2 is YDEGEE in the germline V gene. The length of the CDR3 is 14 residues. The CDR3 nucleotides are TGTGCCAGCAGACGGACAGGGGATCGTCAGCCCCAGCATTTT. Encoded protein: CASRRTGDRQPQHF.

J is TRBJ1-1 and V is TRBV6-5; a weak D match, TRBD1 (6 bases). CDR3 length: 14 residues. The germline CDR1 and CDR2 sequences are MNHEY and SVGAGI. V lost 5 bases and J lost 3, with 13 bases in between. The CDR3 protein is CASSLGGEDTEAFF. CDR3 bases: TGTGCCAGCAGTCTAGGGGGTGAGGACACTGAAGCTTTCTTT.

The chain recombines TRBV27 with TRBJ2-1; tentative D call: TRBD1 (6 bases). The CDR3 consists of 15 residues. Trimming removed 7 bases from V and 0 bases from J, with 13 bases in between. Germline values: CDR1 MNHEY, CDR2 SMNVEV (reference sequence). Here the CDR3 reads CASTLRGPSYNEQFF. CDR3 nucleotides: TGTGCCAGCACCCTCAGGGGACCCTCCTACAATGAGCAGTTCTTC.

The chain links TRBV5-1 to TRBJ1-2; 9 nucleotides align to TRBD1. The V and J ends lost 0 bases and 1 base, in that order; junction bases with no gene match: 7. Per germline, CDR1 SGHRS and CDR2 YFSETQ. The length of the CDR3 is 17 residues. The CDR3 region is CASSLGGQGWLNYGYTF. CDR3 nucleotide sequence: TGCGCCAGCAGCTTGGGCGGACAGGGGTGGCTTAACTATGGCTACACCTTC.

The chain is built from TRBV5-1 and TRBJ2-1; 8 bases map to TRBD1. This CDR3 has 18 residues. The V gene end was trimmed by 1 base and the J gene end by 0 bases; junction bases not matched to a gene: 9. CDR1 and CDR2 (germline): SGHRS, YFSETQ. The CDR3 coding sequence is TGCGCCAGCAGCTTGTTTCATGCACAGGGGGACTCCTACAATGAGCAGTTCTTC. It specifies CASSLFHAQGDSYNEQFF.

This sequence joins TRBV6-6 and TRBJ1-4, with D possibly matching TRBD1 (6 bases). CDR3 size: 14 residues. Trimming removed 4 bases at V and 4 bases at J, with 10 bases between. In germline, CDR1 is MNHNY, CDR2 SVGAGI (reference sequence). The CDR3 DNA reads as TGTGCCAGCAGTTGGGGGCCGCTTAATGAAAAACTGTTTTTT. Amino acid sequence: CASSWGPLNEKLFF.

The chain carries TRBV11-2 and TRBJ2-2; 7 bases map to TRBD1. The CDR3 is made up of 17 amino acids. V trimming: 3 bases; J trimming: 5 bases; junction bases outside the gene matches: 12. Germline V gene sequence: CDR1 SGHAT, CDR2 FQNNGV. CDR3 DNA: TGTGCCAGCAGCTTCCCCACTACCGGGACAGCTACCGGGGAGCTGTTTTTT. Amino acid sequence: CASSFPTTGTATGELFF. Filled out from reference TRBV11-2 and TRBJ2-2, the complete variable domain reads EAGVAQSPRYKIIEKRQSVAFWCNPISGHATLYWYQQILGQGPKLLIQFQNNGVVDDSQLPKDRFSAERLKGVDSTLKIQPAKLEDSAVYLCASSFPTTGTATGELFFGEGSRLTVL.

V and J are TRBV6-4 and TRBJ2-1, with 9 bases matching TRBD2. CDR3 length: 15 amino acids. Per the germline V gene, CDR1 is MRHNA and CDR2 is SNTAGT. V dropped 6 bases and J dropped 5; count of bases not matched to a gene: 8. CDR3 nucleotide sequence: TGTGCCAGCAGCTTTGGGGCGGGAGGGAACAATGAGCAGTTCTTC. This gives the protein CASSFGAGGNNEQFF.

The V call is TRBV7-9, the J call TRBJ1-5; perhaps TRBD1 as D (5 bases). CDR1 SEHNR and CDR2 FQNEAQ come from the germline V gene (reference sequence). The CDR3 is made up of 16 amino acids. V shed 5 bases and J shed 5 bases, with 19 bases lying between them. CDR3: CASSANSRVWDQPQHF. Written as DNA, the CDR3 is TGTGCCAGCAGCGCGAACAGCAGGGTTTGGGATCAGCCCCAGCATTTT.

The CDR3 protein is CASSLGWASGQGAMNTEAFF. CDR3 in DNA: TGTGCCAGCAGTTTAGGTTGGGCTTCCGGTCAGGGGGCGATGAACACTGAAGCTTTCTTT. The rearrangement uses TRBV27 and TRBJ1-1; 8 nucleotides align to TRBD1. The germline V gene encodes CDR1 MNHEY and CDR2 SMNVEV (reference sequence). V was clipped by 2 bases and J by 0 bases; unmatched bases: 17. The CDR3 has 20 residues.

The CDR3 region is CASSLKGTSNEQFF. Here the CDR3 DNA reads TGTGCCAGCAGCTTGAAGGGGACTAGCAATGAGCAGTTCTTC. The chain joins TRBV13 to TRBJ2-1, with TRBD2 matching over 8 bases. This CDR3 has 14 residues. In germline, CDR1 is PRHDT, CDR2 FYEKMQ (reference sequence). J was trimmed by 6 bases and V by 3 bases; bases with no gene match: 4.

About this clone itself: Sequence at one end of the junction differs from germline and may be a read error. This chain uses TRBV7-7 with TRBJ2-7; D may be TRBD1 or TRBD2 (5 bases each). The CDR3 covers 15 residues. Per the germline V gene, CDR1 is SSHAT and CDR2 is FNYEAQ (reference sequence). The CDR3 sequence is CASSPGEGSSYEQYF. The CDR3 nucleotides are TGTGCTAGCAGCCCAGGAGAGGGGAGCTCCTACGAGCAGTACTTC. Full variable domain (missing parts from reference TRBV7-7 and TRBJ2-7): GAGVSQSPRYKVTKRGQDVTLRCDPISSHATLYWYQQALGQGPEFLTYFNYEAQPDKSGLPSDRFSAERPEGSISTLTIQRTEQRDSAMYRCASSPGEGSSYEQYFGPGTRLTVT.

This clone was seen more than once but under ten times. The chain has TRBV9 and TRBJ1-1, with 8 nucleotides matching TRBD1. Germline V gene data show CDR1 as SGDLS and CDR2 as YYNGEE. V shed 2 bases and J 0 bases; nucleotides not matched to a gene: 6. This CDR3 is 16 amino acids long. This chain's CDR3 is CASSVGTGGVNTEAFF. DNA for the CDR3: TGTGCCAGCAGCGTGGGAACAGGGGGTGTGAACACTGAAGCTTTCTTT.

This clone was seen more than once but under ten times. The V and J genes are TRBV7-9 and TRBJ2-7; 10 bases agree with TRBD1. Unmatched junction bases numbered 6, after V lost 5 bases and J lost 5 bases. This CDR3 comprises 14 residues. CDR1 and CDR2 (germline): SEHNR, FQNEAQ (reference sequence). CDR3 bases: TGTGCCAGCAGCCTCGGGACAGGGGACCACGAGCAGTACTTC. This encodes CASSLGTGDHEQYF.

CDR3 residues: CASSSQGMSGYTF. The DNA of the CDR3 is TGTGCCAGCAGCTCACAGGGGATGTCTGGCTACACCTTC. This chain links TRBV6-5 with TRBJ1-2, with 7 bases that match TRBD1. CDR1 is MNHEY, CDR2 SVGAGI, per germline. The CDR3 consists of 13 residues. V shed 6 bases, J shed 7 bases, and the junction held 8 bases outside the gene matches.

The genes are TRBV29-1 and TRBJ1-1; tentatively, D is TRBD1 (5 bases). The ends were cut back, 1 base at V and 0 bases at J, with 9 bases in the middle. Germline assignment: CDR1 SQVTM and CDR2 ANQGSEA. The CDR3 is made up of 14 amino acids. The CDR3 sequence is CSVEGGIMNTEAFF. The CDR3 DNA follows: TGCAGCGTTGAAGGGGGCATCATGAACACTGAAGCTTTCTTT.